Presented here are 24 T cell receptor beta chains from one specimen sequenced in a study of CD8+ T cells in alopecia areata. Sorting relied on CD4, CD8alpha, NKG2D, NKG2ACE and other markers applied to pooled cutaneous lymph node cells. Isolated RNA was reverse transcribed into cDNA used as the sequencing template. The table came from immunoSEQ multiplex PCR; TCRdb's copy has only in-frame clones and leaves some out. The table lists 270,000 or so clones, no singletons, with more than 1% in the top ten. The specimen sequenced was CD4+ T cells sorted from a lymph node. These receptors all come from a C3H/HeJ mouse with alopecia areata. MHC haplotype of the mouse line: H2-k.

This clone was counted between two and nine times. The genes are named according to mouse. CDR3 sequence reads: CASSRGTGGAPQDTQYF. Partial CDR3 DNA: TGTGCCAGCAGCCGCGGGACTGGGGGGGCGCCTCAAGAC. This rearrangement joins TRBV5 to TRBJ2-5; 14 positions agree with TRBD2. The read gets to within 4 residues of the CDR3 end, and the germline J gene fills in the rest. V shed 4 bases and J 3 bases; nucleotides not matched to a gene: 6. The CDR3 loop spans 17 amino acids. Germline CDR1 is LGHNA and CDR2 is YNLKQL (reference sequence).

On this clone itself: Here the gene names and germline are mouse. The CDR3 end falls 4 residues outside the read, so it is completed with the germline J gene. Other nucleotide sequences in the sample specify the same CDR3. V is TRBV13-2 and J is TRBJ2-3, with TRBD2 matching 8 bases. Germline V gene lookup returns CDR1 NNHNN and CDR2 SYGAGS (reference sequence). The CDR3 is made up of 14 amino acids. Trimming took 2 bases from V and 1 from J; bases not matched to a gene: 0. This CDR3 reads CASGETGGAETLYF. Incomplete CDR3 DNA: TGTGCCAGCGGTGAGACTGGGGGTGCAGAA.

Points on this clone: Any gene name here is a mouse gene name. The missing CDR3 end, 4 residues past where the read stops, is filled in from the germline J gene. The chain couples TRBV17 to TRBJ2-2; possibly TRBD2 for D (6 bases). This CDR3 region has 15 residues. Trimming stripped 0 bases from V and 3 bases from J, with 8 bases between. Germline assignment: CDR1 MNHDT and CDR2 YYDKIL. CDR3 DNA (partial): TGTGCTAGCAGTAGAGATGGGGGTTACACCGGG. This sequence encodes CASSRDGGYTG. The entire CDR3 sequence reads CASSRDGGYTGQLYF. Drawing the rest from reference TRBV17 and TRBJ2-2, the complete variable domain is DTTVKQNPRYKLARVGKPVNLICSQTMNHDTMYWYQKKPNQAPKLLLFYYDKILNREADTFEKFQSSRPNNSFCSLYIGSAGLEYSAMYLCASSRDGGYTGQLYFGEGSKLTVL.

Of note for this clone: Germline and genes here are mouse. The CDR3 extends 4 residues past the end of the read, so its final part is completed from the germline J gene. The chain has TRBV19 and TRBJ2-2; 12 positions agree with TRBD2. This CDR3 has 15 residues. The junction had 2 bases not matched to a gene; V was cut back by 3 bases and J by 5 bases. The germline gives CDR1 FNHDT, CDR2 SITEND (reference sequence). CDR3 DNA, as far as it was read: TGTGCCAGCAGTAAGGGACTGGGGGGTACCGGG. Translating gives CASSKGLGGTG. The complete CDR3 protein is CASSKGLGGTGQLYF.

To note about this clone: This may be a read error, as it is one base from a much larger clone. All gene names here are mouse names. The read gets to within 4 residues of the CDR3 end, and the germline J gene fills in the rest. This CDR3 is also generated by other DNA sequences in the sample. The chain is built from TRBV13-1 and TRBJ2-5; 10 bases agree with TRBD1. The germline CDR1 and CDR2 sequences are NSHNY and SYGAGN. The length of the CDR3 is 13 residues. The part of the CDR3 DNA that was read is TGTGCCAGCAGCCGGGACAGGGGAGAC. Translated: CASSRDRGD. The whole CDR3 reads CASSRDRGDTQYF.

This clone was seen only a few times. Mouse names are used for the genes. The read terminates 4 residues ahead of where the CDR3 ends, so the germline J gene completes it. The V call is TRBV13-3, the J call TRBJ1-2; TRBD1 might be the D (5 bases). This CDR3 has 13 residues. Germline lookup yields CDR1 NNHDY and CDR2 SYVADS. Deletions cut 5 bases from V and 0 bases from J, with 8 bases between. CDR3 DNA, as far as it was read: TGTGCCAGCAGACAGGATGCAAACTCC. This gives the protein CASRQDANS. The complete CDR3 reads CASRQDANSDYTF.

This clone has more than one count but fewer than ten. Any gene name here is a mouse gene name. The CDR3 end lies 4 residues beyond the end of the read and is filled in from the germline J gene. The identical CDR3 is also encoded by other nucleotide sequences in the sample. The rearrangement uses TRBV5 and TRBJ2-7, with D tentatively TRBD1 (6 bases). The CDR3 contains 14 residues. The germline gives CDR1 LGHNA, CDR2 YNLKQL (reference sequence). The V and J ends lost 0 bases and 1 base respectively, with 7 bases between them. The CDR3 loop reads CASSQEQGSYEQYF. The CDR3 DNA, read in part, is TGTGCCAGCAGCCAAGAGCAGGGGTCCTAT.

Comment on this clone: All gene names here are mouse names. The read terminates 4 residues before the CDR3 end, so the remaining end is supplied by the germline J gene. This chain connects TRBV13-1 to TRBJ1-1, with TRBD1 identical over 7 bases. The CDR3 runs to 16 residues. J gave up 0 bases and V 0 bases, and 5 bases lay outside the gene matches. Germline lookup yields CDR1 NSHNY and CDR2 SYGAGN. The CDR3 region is CASSDGRGIANTEVFF. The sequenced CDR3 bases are TGTGCCAGCAGTGATGGCAGGGGGATTGCAAACACA.

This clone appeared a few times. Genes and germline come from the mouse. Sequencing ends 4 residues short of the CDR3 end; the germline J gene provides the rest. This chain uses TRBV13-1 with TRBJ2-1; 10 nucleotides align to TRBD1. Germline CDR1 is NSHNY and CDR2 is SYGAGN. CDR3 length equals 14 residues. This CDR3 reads CASRKTGGAAEQFF. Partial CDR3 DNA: TGTGCCAGCAGGAAGACAGGGGGCGCGGCT.

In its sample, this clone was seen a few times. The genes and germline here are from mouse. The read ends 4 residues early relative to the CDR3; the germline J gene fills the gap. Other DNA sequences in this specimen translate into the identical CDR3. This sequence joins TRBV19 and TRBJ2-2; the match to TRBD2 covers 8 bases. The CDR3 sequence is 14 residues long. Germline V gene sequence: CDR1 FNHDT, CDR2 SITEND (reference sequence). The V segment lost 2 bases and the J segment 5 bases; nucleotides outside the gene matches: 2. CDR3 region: CASSILGGTGQLYF. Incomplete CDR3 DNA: TGTGCCAGCAGTATTCTGGGGGGTACCGGG.

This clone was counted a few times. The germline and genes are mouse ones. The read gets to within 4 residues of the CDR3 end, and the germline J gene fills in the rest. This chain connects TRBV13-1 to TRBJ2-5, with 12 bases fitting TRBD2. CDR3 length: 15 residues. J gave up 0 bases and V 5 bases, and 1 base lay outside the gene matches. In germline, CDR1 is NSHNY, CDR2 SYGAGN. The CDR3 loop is CASRDWGGNQDTQYF. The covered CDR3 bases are TGTGCCAGCAGGGACTGGGGGGGTAACCAAGAC.

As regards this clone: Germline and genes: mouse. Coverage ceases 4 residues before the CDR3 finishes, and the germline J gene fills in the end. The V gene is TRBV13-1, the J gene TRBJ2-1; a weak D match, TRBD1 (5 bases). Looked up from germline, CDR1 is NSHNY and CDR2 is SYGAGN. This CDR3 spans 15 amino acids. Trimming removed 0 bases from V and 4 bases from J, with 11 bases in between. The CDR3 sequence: CASSDAGRGYAEQFF. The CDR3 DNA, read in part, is TGTGCCAGCAGTGATGCAGGGAGGGGATATGCT.

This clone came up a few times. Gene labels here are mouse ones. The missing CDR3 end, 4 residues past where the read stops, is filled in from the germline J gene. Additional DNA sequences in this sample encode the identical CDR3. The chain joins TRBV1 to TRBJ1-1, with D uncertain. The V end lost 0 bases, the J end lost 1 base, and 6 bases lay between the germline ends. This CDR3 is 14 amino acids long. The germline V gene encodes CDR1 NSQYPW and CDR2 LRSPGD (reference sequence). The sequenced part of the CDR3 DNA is TGCACCTGCAGTGCAGATGCAGGAAACACA. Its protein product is CTCSADAGNT. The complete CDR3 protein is CTCSADAGNTEVFF.

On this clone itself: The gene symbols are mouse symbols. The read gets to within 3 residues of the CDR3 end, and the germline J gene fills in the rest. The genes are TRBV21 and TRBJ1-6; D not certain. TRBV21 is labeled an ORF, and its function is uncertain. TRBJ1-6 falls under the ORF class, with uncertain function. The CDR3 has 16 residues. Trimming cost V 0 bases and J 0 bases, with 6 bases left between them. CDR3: CASSQSRVSYNSPLYF. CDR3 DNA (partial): TGTGCTAGCAGTCAATCCAGAGTTTCCTATAATTCGCCC.

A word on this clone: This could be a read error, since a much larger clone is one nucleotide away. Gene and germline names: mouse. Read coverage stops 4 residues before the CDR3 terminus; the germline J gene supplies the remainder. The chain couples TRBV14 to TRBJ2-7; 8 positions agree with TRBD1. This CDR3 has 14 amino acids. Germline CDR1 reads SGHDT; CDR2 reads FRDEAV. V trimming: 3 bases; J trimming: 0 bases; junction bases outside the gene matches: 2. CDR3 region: CASSWDRSSYEQYF. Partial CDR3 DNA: TGTGCCAGCAGTTGGGACAGGAGCTCCTAT.

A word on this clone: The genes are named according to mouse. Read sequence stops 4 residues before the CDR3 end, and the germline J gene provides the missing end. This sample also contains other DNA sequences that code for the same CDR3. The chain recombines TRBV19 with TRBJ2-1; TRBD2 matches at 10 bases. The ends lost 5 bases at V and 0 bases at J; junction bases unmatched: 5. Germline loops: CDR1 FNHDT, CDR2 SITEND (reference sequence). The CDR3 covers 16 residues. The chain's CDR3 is CASRRTGGDNYAEQFF. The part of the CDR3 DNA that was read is TGTGCCAGCAGGCGGACTGGGGGAGATAACTATGCT.

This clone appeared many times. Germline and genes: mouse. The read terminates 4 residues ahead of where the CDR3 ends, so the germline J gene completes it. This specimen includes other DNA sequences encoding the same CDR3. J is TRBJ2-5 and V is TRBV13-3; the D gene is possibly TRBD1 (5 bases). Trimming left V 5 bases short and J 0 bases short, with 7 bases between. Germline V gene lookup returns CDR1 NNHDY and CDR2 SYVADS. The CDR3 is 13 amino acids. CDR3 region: CASRDNNQDTQYF. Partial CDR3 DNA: TGTGCCAGCAGGGACAATAACCAAGAC.

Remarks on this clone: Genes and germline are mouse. The CDR3 protein is CASSAGLEIAEQFF. CDR3 DNA (partial): TGTGCCAGCAGTGCGGGACTGGAGATTGCT. The V gene is TRBV19, the J gene TRBJ2-1; 8 bases agree with TRBD2. The read terminates 4 residues before the CDR3 end, so the remaining end is supplied by the germline J gene. V shed 4 bases, J shed 6 bases, and the junction held 6 bases outside the gene matches. Per the germline V gene, CDR1 is FNHDT and CDR2 is SITEND (reference sequence). The CDR3 is 14 amino acids.

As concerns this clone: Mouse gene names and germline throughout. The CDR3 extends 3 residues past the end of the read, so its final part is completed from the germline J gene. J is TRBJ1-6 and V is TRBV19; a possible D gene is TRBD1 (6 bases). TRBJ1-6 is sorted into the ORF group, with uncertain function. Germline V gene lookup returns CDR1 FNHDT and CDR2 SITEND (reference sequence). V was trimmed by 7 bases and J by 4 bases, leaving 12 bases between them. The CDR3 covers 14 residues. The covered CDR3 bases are TGTGCCAGCGCGGACAGAGGGTATAATTCGCCC. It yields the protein CASADRGYNSP. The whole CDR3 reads CASADRGYNSPLYF.

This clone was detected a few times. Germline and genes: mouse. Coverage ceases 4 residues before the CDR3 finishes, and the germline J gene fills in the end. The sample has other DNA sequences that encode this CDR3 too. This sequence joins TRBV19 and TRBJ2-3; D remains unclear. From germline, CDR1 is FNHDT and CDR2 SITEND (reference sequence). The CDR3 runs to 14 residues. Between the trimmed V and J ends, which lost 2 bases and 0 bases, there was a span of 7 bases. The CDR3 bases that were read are TGTGCCAGCAGTATCAGGCAAAGTGCAGAA. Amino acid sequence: CASSIRQSAE. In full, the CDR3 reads CASSIRQSAETLYF.

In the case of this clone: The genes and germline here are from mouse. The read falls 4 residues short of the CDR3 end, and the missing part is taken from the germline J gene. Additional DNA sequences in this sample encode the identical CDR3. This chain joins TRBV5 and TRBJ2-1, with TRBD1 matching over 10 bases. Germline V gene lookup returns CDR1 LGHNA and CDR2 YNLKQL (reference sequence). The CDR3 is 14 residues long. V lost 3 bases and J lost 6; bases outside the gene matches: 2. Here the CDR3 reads CASSQGTGVAEQFF. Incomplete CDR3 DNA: TGTGCCAGCAGCCAGGGGACAGGGGTTGCT.

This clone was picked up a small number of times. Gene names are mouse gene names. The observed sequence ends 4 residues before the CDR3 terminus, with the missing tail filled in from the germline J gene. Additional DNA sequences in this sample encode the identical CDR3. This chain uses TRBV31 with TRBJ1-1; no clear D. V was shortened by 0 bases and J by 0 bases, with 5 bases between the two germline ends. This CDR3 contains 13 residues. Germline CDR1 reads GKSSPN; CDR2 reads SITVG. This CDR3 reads CAWSLQANTEVFF. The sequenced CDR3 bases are TGTGCCTGGAGTCTCCAGGCAAACACA.

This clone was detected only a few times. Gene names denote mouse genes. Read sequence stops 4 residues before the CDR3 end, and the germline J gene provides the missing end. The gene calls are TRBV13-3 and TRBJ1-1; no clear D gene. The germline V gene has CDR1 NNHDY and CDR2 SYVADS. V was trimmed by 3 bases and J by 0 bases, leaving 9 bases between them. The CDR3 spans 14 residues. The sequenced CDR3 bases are TGTGCCAGCAGTGTCAGAAATGCAAACACA. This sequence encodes CASSVRNANT. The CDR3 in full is CASSVRNANTEVFF.

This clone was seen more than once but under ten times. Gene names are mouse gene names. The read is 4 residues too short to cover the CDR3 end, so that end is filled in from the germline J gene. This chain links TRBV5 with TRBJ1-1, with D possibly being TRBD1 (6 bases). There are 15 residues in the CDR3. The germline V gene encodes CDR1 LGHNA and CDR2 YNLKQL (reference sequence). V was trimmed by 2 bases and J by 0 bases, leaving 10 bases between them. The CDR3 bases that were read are TGTGCCAGCAGCCAAAGGGACAATGCAAACACA. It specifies CASSQRDNANT. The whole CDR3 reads CASSQRDNANTEVFF.